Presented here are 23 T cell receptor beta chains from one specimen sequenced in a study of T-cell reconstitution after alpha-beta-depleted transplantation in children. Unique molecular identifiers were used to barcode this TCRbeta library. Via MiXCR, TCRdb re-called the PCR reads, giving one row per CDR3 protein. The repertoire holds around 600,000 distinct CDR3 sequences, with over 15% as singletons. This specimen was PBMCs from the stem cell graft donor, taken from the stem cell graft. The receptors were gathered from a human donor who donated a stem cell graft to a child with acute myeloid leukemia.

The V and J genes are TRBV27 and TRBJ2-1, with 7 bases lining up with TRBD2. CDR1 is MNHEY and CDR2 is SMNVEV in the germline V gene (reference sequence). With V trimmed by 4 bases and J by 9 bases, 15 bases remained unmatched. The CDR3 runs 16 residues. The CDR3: CASSSSETRIAGEQFF. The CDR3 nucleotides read TGTGCCAGCAGTTCCTCAGAGACAAGGATAGCGGGTGAGCAGTTCTTC.

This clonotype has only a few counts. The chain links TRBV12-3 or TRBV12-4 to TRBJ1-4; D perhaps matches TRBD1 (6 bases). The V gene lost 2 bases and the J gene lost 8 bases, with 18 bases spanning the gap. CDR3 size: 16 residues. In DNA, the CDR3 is TGTGCCAGCAGTTTACGGGGTCGACAGGCCGGGGAAAAACTGTTTTTT. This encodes CASSLRGRQAGEKLFF.

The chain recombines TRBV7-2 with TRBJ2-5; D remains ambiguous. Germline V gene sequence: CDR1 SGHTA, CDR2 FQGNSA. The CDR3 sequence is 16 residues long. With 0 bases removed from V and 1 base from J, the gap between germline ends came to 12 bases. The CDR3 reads CASSLALGALQETQYF. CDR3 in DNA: TGTGCCAGCAGCTTAGCGCTAGGAGCGCTCCAAGAGACCCAGTACTTC.

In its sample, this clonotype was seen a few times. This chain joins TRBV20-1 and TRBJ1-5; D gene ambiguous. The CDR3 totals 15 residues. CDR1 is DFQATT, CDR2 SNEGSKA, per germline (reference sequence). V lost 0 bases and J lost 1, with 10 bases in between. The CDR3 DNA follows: TGCAGTGCTAGAGATCGGCGGGCAAGCAATCAGCCCCAGCATTTT. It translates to CSARDRRASNQPQHF.

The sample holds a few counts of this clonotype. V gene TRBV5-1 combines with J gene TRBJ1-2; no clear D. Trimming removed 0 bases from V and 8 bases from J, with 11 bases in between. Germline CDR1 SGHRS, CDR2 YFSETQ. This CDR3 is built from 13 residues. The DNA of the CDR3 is TGCGCCAGCAGCTTGGAACCCTTCTACGGCTACACCTTC. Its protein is CASSLEPFYGYTF.

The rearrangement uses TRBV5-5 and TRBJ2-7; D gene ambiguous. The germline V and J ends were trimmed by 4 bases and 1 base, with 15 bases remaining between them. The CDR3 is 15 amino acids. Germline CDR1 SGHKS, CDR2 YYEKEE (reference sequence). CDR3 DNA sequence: TGTGCCAGCAGCCCACGCCAGGTTCCTTCCTACGAGCAGTACTTC. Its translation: CASSPRQVPSYEQYF.

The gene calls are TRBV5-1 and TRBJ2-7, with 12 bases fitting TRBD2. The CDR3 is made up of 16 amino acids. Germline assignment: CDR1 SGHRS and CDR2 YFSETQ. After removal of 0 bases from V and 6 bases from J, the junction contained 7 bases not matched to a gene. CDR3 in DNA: TGCGCCAGCAGCTTGGGACTAGCGGGGGACTTCGGCGAGCAGTACTTC. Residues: CASSLGLAGDFGEQYF.

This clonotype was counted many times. The CDR3 spells CASRIEGRSSYEQYV. The CDR3 DNA is TGTGCCAGCAGGATAGAGGGACGGAGCTCCTACGAGCAGTACGTC. This chain uses TRBV7-2 with TRBJ2-7; tentatively, D is TRBD1 or TRBD2 (5 bases each). The CDR3 is 15 amino acids. Trimming left V 6 bases short and J 0 bases short, with 15 bases between. Germline CDR1 is SGHTA and CDR2 is FQGNSA.

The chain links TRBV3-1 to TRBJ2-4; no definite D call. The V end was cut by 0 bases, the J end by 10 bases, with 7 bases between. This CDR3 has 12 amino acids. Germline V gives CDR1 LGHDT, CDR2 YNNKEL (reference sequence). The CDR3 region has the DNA TGTGCCAGCAGCCAAGATCGGATGATTCAGTACTTC. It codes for CASSQDRMIQYF.

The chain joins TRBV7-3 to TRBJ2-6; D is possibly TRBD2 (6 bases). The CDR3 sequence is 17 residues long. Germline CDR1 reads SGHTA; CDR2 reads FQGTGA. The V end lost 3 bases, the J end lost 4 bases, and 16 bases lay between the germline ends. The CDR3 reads CASSFQYFAGGANVLTF. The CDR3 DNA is TGTGCCAGCAGCTTCCAATACTTCGCGGGAGGGGCCAACGTCCTGACTTTC. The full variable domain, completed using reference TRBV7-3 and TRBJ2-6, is GAGVSQTPSNKVTEKGKYVELRCDPISGHTALYWYRQSLGQGPEFLIYFQGTGAADDSGLPNDRFFAVRPEGSVSTLKIQRTERGDSAVYLCASSFQYFAGGANVLTFGAGSRLTVL.

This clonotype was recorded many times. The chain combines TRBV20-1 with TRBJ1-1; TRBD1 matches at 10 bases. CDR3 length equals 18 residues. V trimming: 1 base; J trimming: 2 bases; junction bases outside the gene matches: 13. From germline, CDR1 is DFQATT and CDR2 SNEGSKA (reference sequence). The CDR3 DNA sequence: TGCAGTGCTAGAGCCCTCGCGACAGGGGGCGAGGGAAACACTGAAGCTTTCTTT. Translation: CSARALATGGEGNTEAFF.

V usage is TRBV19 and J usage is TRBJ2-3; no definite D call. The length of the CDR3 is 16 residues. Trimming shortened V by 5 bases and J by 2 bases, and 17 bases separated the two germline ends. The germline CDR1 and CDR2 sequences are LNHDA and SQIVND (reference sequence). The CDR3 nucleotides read TGTGCCAGTAGTTGGTCCGCCTCGACCCTCACAGATACGCAGTATTTT. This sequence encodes CASSWSASTLTDTQYF.

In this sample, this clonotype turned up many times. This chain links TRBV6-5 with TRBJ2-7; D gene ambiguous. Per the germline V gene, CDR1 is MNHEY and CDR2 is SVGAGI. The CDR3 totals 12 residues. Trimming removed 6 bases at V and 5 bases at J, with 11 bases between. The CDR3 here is CASRNRPDEQYF. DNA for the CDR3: TGTGCCAGCAGAAACAGACCTGACGAGCAGTACTTC.

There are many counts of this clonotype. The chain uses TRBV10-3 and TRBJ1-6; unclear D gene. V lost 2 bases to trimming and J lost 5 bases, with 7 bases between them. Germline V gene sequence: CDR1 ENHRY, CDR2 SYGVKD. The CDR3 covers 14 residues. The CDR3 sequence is CAISERSDNSPLHF. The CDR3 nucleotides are TGTGCCATCAGTGAGAGGTCAGATAATTCACCCCTCCACTTT.

The CDR3 loop reads CSARDRQRGGDTQYF. The CDR3 DNA sequence: TGCAGTGCTAGAGATCGTCAGCGGGGGGGAGATACGCAGTATTTT. V gene TRBV20-1 combines with J gene TRBJ2-3; 10 positions agree with TRBD2. The CDR3 runs 15 residues. J was trimmed by 5 bases and V by 0 bases; bases with no gene match: 5. Germline lookup yields CDR1 DFQATT and CDR2 SNEGSKA (reference sequence).

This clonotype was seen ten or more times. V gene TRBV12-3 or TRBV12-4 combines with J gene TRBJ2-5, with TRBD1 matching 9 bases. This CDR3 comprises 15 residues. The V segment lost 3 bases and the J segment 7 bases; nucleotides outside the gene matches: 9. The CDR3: CASSFDRGASWTQYF. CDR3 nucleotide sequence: TGTGCCAGCAGTTTCGACAGGGGGGCTTCGTGGACCCAGTACTTC.

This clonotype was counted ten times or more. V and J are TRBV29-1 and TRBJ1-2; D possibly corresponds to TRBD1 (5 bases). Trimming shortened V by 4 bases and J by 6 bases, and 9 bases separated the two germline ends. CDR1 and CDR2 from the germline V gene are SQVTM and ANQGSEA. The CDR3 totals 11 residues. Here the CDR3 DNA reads TGCAGCGTTGCGGGGGGTCATGGCTACACCTTC. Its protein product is CSVAGGHGYTF.

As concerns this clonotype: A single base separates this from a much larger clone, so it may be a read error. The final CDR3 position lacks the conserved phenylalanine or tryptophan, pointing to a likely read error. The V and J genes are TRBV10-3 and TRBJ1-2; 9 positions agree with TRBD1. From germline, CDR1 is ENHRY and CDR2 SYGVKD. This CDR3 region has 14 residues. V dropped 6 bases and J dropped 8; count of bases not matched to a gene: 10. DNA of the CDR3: TGTGCCATCAGGCCACAGGGGGCTCAGGAGGGCTACACCTCC. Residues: CAIRPQGAQEGYTS.

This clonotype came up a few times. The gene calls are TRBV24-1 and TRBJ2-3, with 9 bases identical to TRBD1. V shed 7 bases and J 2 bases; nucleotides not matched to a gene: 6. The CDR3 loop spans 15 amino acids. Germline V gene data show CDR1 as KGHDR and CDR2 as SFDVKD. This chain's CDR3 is CATSSQGAVTDTQYF. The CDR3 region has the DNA TGTGCCACCAGCTCACAGGGGGCTGTCACAGATACGCAGTATTTT.

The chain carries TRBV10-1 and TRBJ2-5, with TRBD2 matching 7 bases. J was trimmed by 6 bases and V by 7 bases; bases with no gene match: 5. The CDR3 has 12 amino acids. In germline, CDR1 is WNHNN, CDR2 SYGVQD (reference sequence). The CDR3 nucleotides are TGCGCCAGCATGGGAGGGGAGAAGACCCAGTACTTC. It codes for CASMGGEKTQYF.

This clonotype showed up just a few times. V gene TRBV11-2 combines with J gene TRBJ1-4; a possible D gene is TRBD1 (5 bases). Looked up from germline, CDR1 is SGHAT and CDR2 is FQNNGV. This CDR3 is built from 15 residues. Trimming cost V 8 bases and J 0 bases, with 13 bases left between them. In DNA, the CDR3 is TGTGCCAGCTCCCTGGAGGGGACAACTAATGAAAAACTGTTTTTT. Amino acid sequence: CASSLEGTTNEKLFF.

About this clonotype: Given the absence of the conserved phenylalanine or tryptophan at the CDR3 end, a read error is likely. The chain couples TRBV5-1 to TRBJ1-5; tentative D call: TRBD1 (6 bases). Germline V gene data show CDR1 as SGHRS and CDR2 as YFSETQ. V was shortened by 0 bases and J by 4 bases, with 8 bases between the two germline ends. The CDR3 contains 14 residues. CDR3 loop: CASSLEGGNQPQHL. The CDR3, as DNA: TGCGCCAGCAGCTTGGAGGGGGGGAATCAGCCCCAGCATTTA.

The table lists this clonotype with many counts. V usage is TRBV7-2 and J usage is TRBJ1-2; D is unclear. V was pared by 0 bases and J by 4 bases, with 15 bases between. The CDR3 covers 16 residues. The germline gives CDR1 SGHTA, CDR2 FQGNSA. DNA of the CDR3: TGTGCCAGCAGCTTAGCGGGCGGGGTCTTCGGCTATGGCTACACCTTC. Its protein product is CASSLAGGVFGYGYTF.